This TCR beta chain comes out of a study of T cell responses to AZD1222 COVID-19 vaccine. As for this clone: What it binds is not known.

CDR3 length: 14 residues. Trimming shortened V by 2 bases and J by 0 bases, and 8 bases separated the two germline ends. In germline, CDR1 is SEHNR, CDR2 FQNEAQ (reference sequence). Using immunoSEQ multiplex PCR, the repertoire was profiled, and TCRdb retains in-frame clones only, with some absent. The sample lists about 110,000 clones; about nine tenths were seen once. Broader study findings: The CD4 TCRs associated with vaccination extended across spike and predominated at 160-218 and 743-854.

The specimen comprised peripheral blood, sampled 28 days after the second AZD1222 dose. The sequence was collected from an adult who received the AZD1222 COVID-19 vaccine. This rearrangement joins TRBV7-9 to TRBJ2-7; D is undetermined. CDR3 nucleotide sequence: TGTGCCAGCAGCTTAACAAGGAGCTCCTACGAGCAGTACTTC. Translation gives CASSLTRSSYEQYF. The complete variable domain, with remaining parts taken from reference TRBV7-9 and TRBJ2-7, reads DTGVSQNPRHKITKRGQNVTFRCDPISEHNRLYWYRQTLGQGPEFLTYFQNEAQLEKSRLLSDRFSAERPKGSFSTLEIQRTEQGDSAMYLCASSLTRSSYEQYFGPGTRLTVT.